Below, one T cell receptor beta chain is given with its context. Its matching antigen is unknown. The data were taken from a study of shared clonotypes between healthy human individuals. CD45RO-negative, CCR7-selected cells formed the naive CD8 fraction, which excluded terminally differentiated effector memory CD45RA+ cells. Using around 200 ng DNA, approximately 30,000 T cell genomes, the sorted-subset replicate PCRs were run. Produced via immunoSEQ multiplex PCR; TCRdb's table is partial and in-frame only. The table records about 700,000 clones, about 90% of them present only once. J was trimmed by 4 bases and V by 4 bases; bases with no gene match: 9. CDR3 length: 16 residues. Germline-derived CDR1 and CDR2 are SGDLS and YYNGEE. Points from the study as a whole: Sequencing depth was expected to influence donor clonotype sharing. Clonotypes that were shared across four donors made up about 5.1% of naive CD4 clonotypes. Sampling included only blood; tissue repertoires likely differ.

Sequencing input: naive CD8+ T cells sorted from blood. This receptor was taken from a man aged 30-40 years in good health. The chain combines TRBV9 with TRBJ2-2; 8 nucleotides agree with TRBD2. CDR3 sequence: CASSLGTRGSTGELFF. CDR3 DNA sequence: TGTGCCAGCAGCTTGGGGACTAGGGGGAGCACCGGGGAGCTGTTTTTT.